This TCR beta chain was retrieved from a study of blood T cell repertoires in COVID-19. Each participant's cohort was designated according to participant-reported clinical history. Generated by immunoSEQ multiplex PCR, the TCRdb table keeps only in-frame clones and is missing some. This sample has hundreds of thousands of clones, with around 91% found just once. CDR1 is KGHDR, CDR2 SFDVKD, per germline. The CDR3 sequence is 17 residues long. The V gene end was trimmed by 9 bases and the J gene end by 2 bases; junction bases not matched to a gene: 12. This sequence originates from a woman under 30 with acute COVID-19. The sequenced sample consisted of PBMCs or T cells enriched from blood (not recorded which). The chain is built from TRBV24-1 and TRBJ2-3; TRBD1 matches 11 bases. Here the CDR3 reads CATSGTGGIRYTDTQYF. Here the CDR3 DNA reads TGTGCCACCTCCGGGACAGGGGGAATCCGTTACACAGATACGCAGTATTTT.